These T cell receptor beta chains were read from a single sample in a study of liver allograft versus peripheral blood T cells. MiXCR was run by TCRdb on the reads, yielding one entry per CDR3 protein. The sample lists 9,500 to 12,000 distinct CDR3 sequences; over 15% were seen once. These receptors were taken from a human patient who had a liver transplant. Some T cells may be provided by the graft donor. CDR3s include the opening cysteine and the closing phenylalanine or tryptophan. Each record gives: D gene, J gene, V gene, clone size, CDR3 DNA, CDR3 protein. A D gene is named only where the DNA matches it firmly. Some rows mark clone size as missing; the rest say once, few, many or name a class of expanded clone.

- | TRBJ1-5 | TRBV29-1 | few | TGCAGCGTCCAGGGAAGCAATCAGCCCCAGCATTTT | CSVQGSNQPQHF
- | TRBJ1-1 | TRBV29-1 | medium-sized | TGCAGCTCCCCGGAAGCTTTCTTT | CSSPEAFF
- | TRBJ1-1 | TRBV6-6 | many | TGTGCCAGCAGTTACTCCGAGGGTACACCTGAAGCTTTCTTT | CASSYSEGTPEAFF
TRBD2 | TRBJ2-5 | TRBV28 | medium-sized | TGTGCCAGCAGTTTGACGCGGGAGGGAGAGACCCAGTACTTC | CASSLTREGETQYF
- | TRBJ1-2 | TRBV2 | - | TGTGCCAGCAGTGAAGCAGGTACCTATGGCTACACCTTC | CASSEAGTYGYTF
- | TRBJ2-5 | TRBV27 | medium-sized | TGTGCCAGCAGTTTGTCAGCCCAAGAGACCCAGTACTTC | CASSLSAQETQYF
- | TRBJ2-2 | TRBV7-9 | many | TGTGCCAGCAGCGTCGCCTCGGGACGGGACACCGGGGAGCTGTTTTTT | CASSVASGRDTGELFF
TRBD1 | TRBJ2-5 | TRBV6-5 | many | TGTGCCAGCAGCCAAGGGGGCGTCGAGACCCAGTACTTC | CASSQGGVETQYF
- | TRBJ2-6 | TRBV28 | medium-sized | TGTGCCAGCAGTTTAGGGATTCAGTATCCACCCTCTGGGGCCAACGTCCTGACTTTC | CASSLGIQYPPSGANVLTF
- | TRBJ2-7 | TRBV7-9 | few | TGTGCCAGCAGCTTAGCGCCCCAAGGCTCCGAGCAGTACTTC | CASSLAPQGSEQYF
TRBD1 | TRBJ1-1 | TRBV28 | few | TGTGCCAGCAGTTCCTTGGGACAGCCTGAAGCTTTCTTT | CASSSLGQPEAFF
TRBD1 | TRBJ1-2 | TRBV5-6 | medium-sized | TGTGCCAGCAGCTGGGTACGAGGGGACAGGTCCTATGGCTACACCTTC | CASSWVRGDRSYGYTF
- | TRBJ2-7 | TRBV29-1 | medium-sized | TGCAGCGTGCCCTTAAATGGAGCGGGCTCCTACGAGCAGTACTTC | CSVPLNGAGSYEQYF
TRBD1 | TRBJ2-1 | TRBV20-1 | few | TGCAGTGCTAGAGATGACAGGGGGGGAGAACGGCAGTTCTTC | CSARDDRGGERQFF
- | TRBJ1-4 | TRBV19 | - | TGTGCCAGTAGGTACGGCCCGAAGGCTGAAAAACTGTTTTTT | CASRYGPKAEKLFF
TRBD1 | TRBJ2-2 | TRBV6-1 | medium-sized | TGTGCCAGCAGTGCCCAGGGGGCGAGCACCGGGGAGCTGTTTTTT | CASSAQGASTGELFF
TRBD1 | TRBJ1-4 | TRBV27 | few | TGTGCCAGCAGTGGCCCGGACAGGGGAGCTAATGAAAAACTGTTTTTT | CASSGPDRGANEKLFF
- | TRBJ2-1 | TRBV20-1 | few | TGCAGTGCTAGTCCGCCTTACGTCTCCTACAATGAGCAGTTCTTC | CSASPPYVSYNEQFF
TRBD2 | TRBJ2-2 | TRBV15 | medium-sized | TGTGCCACCCGGGAGGGCCGGGACACCGGGGAGCTGTTTTTT | CATREGRDTGELFF
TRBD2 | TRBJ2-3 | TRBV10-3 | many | TGTGCCACCGGGCCCTGGGGGGAGGGCCGTAGAGATACGCAGTATTTT | CATGPWGEGRRDTQYF
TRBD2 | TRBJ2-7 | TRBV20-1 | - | TGCAGTGCTAGTCTTAGCGGGTCGACCTACGAGCAGTACTTC | CSASLSGSTYEQYF
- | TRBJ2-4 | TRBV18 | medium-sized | TGTGCCAGCTCACCCACAGGGACGGAAAACATTCAGTACTTC | CASSPTGTENIQYF
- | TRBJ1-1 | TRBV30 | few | TGTGCCTGGAGCGGGGCAGCGAACACTGAAGCTTTCTTT | CAWSGAANTEAFF
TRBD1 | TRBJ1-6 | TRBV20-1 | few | TGCAGTGCTCCCATAACGGGACAGGTCGCGAATTCACCCCTCCACTTT | CSAPITGQVANSPLHF
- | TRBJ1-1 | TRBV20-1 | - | TGCAGTGCGGCAGGCATGAACACTGAAGCTTTCTTT | CSAAGMNTEAFF
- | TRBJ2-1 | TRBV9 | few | TGTGCCAGCAGCGTAGTTACCGGAAACTCCTACAATGAGCAGTTCTTC | CASSVVTGNSYNEQFF
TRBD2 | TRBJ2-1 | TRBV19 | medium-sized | TGTGCCAGTAGTATGGTAGGACTAGAGCTCCGCGAGCAGTTCTTC | CASSMVGLELREQFF
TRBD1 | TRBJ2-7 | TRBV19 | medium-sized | TGTGCCAGTAGCTCTTGGGGGTCGACAGGGCCCTACGAGCAGTACTTC | CASSSWGSTGPYEQYF
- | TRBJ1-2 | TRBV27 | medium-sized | TGTGCCAGCAGTGAAAATGGGGCGGATTATGGCTACACCTTC | CASSENGADYGYTF
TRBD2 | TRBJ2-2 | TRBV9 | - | TGTGCCAGCAGCGTAGGACCAGCGGGAGGGTCCGGGGAGCTGTTTTTT | CASSVGPAGGSGELFF
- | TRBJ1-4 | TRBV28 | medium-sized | TGTGCCAGCAGTTTATCCACAGGCCTTAATGAAAAACTGTTTTTT | CASSLSTGLNEKLFF
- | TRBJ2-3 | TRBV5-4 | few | TGTGCCAGCAGCTTGGAGGGACACACGAGCACAGATACGCAGTATTTT | CASSLEGHTSTDTQYF
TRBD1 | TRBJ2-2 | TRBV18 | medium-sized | TGTGCCAGCTCGCATGACCGGGACAGGGTGACCGGGGAGCTGTTTTTT | CASSHDRDRVTGELFF
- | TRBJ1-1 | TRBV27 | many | TGTGCCAGCAGTCTAGGGGGACGGGCCACTGAAGCTTTCTTT | CASSLGGRATEAFF
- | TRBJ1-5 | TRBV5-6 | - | TGTGCCAGCAGCTTGGGTTGGGGCGGGCCCCAGCATTTT | CASSLGWGGPQHF
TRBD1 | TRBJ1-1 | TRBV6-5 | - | TGTGCCAGCAAGGGGGGACAGAGGAACACTGAAGCTTTCTTT | CASKGGQRNTEAFF
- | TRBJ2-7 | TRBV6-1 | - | TGTGCCAGCAGGCGGACAGAAGTTTCCTACGAGCAGTACTTC | CASRRTEVSYEQYF